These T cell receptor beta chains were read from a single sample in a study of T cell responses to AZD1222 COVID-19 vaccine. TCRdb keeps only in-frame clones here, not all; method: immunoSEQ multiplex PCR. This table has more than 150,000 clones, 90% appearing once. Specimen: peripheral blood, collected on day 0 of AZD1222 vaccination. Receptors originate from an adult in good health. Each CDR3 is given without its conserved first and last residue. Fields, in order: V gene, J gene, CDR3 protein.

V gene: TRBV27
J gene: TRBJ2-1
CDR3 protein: ASSLVSVIGEQF

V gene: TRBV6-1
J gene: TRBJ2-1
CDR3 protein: ASSDGGSINEQF

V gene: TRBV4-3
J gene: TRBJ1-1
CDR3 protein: ASSQAQGGGQDTEAF

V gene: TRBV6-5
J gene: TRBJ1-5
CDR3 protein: ASSYTTGADQPQH

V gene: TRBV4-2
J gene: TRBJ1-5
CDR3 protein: ASSQDEGINQPQH

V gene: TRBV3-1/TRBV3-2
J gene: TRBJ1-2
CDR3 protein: ASSQRGTDNYGYT

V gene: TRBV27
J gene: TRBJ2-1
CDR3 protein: ASSNRDRAYNEQF

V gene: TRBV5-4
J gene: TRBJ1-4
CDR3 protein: ASSLGGTANEKLF

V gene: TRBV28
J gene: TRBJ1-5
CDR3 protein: ASSLAQGRGNQPQH

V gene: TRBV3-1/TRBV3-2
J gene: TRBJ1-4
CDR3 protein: ASSGKQAVQREKLF

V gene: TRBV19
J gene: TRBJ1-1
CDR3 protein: ASSTRQNTEAF

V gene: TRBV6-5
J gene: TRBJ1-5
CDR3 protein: ASSYRQAAGPQH

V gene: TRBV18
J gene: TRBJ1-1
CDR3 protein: ASSPRDTGPGEAF

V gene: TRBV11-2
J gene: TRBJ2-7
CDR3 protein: ASSNRQSSYEQY

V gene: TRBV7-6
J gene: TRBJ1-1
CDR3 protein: ASSLSALGNTEAF

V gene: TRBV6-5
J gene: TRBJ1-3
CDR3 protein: ASALSGNTIY

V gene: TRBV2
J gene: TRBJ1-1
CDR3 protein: ASNIGGSGGPTEAF

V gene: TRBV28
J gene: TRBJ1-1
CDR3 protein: ASSQSPNTEAF

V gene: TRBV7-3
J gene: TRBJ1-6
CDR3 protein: ASSLTAGDNSPLH

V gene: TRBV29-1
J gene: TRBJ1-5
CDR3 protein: SVQGALGQPQH

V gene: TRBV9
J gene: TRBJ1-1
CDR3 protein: ASSVRMGLDTEAF

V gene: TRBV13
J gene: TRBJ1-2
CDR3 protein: ASSFRGRGLNGYT

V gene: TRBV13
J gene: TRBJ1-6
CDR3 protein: ASSLRTGGGSPLH

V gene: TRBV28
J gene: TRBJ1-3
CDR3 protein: ASSPGTASGNTIY

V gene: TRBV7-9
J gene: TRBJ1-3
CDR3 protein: ASSPDSYPNTIY

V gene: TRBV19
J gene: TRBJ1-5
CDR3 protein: ASTGTGPLGNQPQH

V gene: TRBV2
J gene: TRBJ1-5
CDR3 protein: ASSHIGQGWINQPQH

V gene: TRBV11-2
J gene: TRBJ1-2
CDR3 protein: ASSLVLGGDRPYGYT

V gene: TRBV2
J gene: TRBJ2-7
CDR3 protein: ASSEGQYYEQY

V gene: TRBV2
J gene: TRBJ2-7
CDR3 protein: ASKRDINYEQY

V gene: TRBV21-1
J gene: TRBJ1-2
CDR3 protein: ASSKAPLTGQARYGYT

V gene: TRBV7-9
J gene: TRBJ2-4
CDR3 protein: ASSSAGGRKESIQY

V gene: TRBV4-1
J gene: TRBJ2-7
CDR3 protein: ASSQGKTKNEQY

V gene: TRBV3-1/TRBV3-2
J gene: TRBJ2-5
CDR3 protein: ASKWAGAPQETQY

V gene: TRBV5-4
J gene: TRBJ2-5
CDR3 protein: ASSSGGQGETQY

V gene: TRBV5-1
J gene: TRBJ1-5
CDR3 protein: ASSPYSNQPQH

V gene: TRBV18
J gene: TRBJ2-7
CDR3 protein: ASSPYEEYEQY

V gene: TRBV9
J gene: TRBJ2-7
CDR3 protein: ASSVAGGTYEQY

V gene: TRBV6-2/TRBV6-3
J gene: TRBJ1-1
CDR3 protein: ASSTPDRGNTEAF

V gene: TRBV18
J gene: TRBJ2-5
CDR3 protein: ASSPPLRQETQY

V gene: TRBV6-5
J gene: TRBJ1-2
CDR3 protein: ASSYSIADGYGYT

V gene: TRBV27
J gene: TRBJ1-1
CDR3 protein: ASSLGHNTEAF

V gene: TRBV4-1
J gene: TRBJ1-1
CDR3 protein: ASSPRDRDAMNTEAF

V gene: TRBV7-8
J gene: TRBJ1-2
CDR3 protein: ASSLWRTGGSGYT

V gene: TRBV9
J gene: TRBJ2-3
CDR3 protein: ASSVGTQGDTQY

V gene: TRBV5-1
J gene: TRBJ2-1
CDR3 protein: ASMRTSGGDGQF

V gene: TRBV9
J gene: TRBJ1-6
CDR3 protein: ASSVRGGGNSPLH

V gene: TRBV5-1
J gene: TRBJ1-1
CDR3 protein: ASSPMGQSNTEAF

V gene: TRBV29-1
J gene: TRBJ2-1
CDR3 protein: RGTSGNNEQF

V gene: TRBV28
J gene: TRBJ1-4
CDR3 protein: ASRSGVVREKLF

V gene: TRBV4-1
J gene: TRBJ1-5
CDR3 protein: ASSQDPGNQPQH